What follows is one T cell receptor (beta chain) and its context. The antigen remains undetermined. Assay: immunoSEQ multiplex PCR; the TCRdb copy retains only in-frame clones and omits some. The sample has 7,500 to 10,000 clones, more than 90% seen once. CDR1 and CDR2 (germline): SGHDN, FVKESK. V gave up 4 bases and J gave up 1 base, with 15 bases separating them. The CDR3 extends over 16 amino acids. The source of the sample is a study of STAT3 mutations in large granular lymphocyte leukemia. Study results and caveats: At least one immunodominant TCR beta clonotype appeared in every T-cell large granular lymphocyte leukemia patient. Some patients had persisting codominant clonotypes that could mask small clones. Some patients had dominant TCR clones larger than their STAT3 mutant burden. In about 30% of the 18 patients, new TCR clonotypes emerged after therapy. Variable sampling intervals and differing treatment regimens complicated linking therapy response to TCR clonal burden changes.

The chain combines TRBV14 with TRBJ2-3; possibly TRBD1 or TRBD2 for D (6 bases each). The specimen was peripheral blood mononuclear cells. The receptor was isolated from a man aged 60 to 75 with T-cell large granular lymphocyte leukemia. Some clones in this sample may be carry-over from other donors' samples. The CDR3 loop reads CASSLLGGTGTDTQYF. The CDR3 DNA reads TGTGCCAGCAGCCTTCTCGGGGGCACAGGCACAGATACGCAGTATTTT.